This T cell receptor (beta chain) emerged from a study of cytomegalovirus exposure and HLA in healthy donors. Study-wide background: Earlier results showed roughly 120 million unique TCR beta sequences derived from roughly 180 million T cells. Overall study results and limits: V- and J-gene trimming of TCR beta was linked (in a later analysis) to a missense DCLRE1C variant.

The germline V gene encodes CDR1 SGHDT and CDR2 YYEEEE. The V segment lost 6 bases and the J segment 4 bases; nucleotides outside the gene matches: 18. The length of the CDR3 is 18 residues. Points on this clone: Its antigen is currently unknown.

Both 60 Vbeta primers and 13 Jbeta primers went into the PCR. Generated by immunoSEQ multiplex PCR, the TCRdb table keeps only in-frame clones and is missing some. The table has 160,000 or so clones, about 73% seen once. The sample consisted of PBMCs. The receptor's source is a woman between 40 and 50 years old in good health and CMV-seronegative. The V call is TRBV5-6, the J call TRBJ2-1; 8 positions match TRBD2. This CDR3 reads CASTGGRRGADLYNEQFF. The CDR3 region has the DNA TGTGCCAGCACCGGCGGCCGGCGGGGGGCCGACTTATACAATGAGCAGTTCTTC.